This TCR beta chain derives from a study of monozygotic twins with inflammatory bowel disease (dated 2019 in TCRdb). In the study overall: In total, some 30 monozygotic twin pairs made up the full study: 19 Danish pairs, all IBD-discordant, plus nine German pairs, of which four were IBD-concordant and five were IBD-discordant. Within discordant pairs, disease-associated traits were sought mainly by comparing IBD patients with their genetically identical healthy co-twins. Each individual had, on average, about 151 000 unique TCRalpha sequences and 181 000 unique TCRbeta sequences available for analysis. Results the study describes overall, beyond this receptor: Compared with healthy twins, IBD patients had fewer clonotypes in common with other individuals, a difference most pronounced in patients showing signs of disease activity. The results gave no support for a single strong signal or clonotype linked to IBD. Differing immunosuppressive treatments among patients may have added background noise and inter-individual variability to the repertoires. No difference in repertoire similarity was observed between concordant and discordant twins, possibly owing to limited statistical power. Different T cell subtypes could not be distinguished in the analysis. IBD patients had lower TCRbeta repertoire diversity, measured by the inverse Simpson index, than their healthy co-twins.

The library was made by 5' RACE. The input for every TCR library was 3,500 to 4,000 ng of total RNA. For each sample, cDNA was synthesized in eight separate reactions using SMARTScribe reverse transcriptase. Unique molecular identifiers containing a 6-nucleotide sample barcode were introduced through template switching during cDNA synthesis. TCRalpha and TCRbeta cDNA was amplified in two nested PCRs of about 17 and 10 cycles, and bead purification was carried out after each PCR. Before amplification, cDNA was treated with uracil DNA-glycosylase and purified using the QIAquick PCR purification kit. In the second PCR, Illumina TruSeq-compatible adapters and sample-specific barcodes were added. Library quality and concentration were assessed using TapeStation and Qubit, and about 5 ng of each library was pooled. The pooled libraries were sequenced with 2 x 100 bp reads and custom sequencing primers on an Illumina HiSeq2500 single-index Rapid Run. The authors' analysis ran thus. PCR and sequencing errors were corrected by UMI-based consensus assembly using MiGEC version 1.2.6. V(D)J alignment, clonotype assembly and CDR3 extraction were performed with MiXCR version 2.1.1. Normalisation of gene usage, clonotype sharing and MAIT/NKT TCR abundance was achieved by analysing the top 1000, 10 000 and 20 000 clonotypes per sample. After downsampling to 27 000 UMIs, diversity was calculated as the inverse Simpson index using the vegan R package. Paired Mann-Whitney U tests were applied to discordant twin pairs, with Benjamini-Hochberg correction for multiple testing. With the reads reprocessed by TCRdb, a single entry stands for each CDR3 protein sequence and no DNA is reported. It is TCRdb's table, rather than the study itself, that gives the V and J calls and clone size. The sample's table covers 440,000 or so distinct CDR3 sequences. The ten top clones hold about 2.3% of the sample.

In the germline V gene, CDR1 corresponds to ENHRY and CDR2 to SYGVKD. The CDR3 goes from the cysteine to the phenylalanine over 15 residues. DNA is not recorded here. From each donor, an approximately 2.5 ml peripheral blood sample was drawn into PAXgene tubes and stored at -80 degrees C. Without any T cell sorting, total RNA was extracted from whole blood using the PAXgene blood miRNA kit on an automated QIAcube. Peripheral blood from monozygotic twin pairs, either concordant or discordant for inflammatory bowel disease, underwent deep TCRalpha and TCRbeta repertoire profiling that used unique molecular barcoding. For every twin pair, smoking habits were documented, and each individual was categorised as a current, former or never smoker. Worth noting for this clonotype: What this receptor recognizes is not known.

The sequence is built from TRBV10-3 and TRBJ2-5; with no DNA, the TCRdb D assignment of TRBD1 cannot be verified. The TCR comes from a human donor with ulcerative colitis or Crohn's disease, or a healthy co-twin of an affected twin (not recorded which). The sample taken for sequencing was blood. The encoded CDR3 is CASTPGTYSQETQYF.